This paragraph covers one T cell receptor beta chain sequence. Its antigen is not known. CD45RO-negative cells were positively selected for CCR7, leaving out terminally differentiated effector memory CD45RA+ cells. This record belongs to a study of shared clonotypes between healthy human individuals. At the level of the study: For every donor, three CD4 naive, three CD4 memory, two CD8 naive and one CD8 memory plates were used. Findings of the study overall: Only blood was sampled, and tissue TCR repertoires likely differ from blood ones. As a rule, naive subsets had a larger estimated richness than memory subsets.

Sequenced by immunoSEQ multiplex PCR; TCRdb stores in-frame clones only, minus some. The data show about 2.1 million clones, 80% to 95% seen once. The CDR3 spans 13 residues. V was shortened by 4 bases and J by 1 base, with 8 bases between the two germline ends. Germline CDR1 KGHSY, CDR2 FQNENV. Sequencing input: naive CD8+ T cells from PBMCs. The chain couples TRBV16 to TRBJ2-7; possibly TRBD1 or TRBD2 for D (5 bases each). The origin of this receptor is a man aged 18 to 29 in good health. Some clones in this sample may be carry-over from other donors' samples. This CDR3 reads CASSPGRSYEQYF. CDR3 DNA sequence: TGTGCCAGCAGCCCGGGGCGATCCTACGAGCAGTACTTC.